This T cell receptor (beta chain) was identified in a study of radiotherapy plus CTLA-4 blockade in lung cancer. On the study more broadly: Of all patients, over 15% responded objectively and 30% to 35% showed disease control.

Germline V gene data show CDR1 as SGHTA and CDR2 as FQGTGA. The CDR3 consists of 14 residues. V dropped 2 bases and J dropped 7 bases, with 14 bases sitting between them. TCRdb's copy holds only in-frame clones and misses some; the assay was immunoSEQ multiplex PCR. The table records 80,000 or so clones, about 84% of them present only once. Ipilimumab-mediated CTLA-4 blockade plus focal radiation was given to patients having chemo-refractory metastatic non-small-cell lung cancer. The TCR sequence derives from a human donor with non-small cell lung cancer who had stable disease on radiotherapy plus ipilimumab. The chain carries TRBV7-3 and TRBJ2-5; TRBD2 might be the D (5 bases). Here the sequenced sample was peripheral blood, taken from a patient treated with radiotherapy plus ipilimumab. CDR3 residues: CASSLSPQAGTQYF. In DNA form, the CDR3 reads TGTGCCAGCAGCTTATCTCCCCAGGCGGGGACCCAGTACTTC.